This T cell receptor (beta chain) is drawn from a study of T cell repertoires in cytomegalovirus infection. Overall study results and limits: What dominated the ex vivo response were HLA-C-restricted CMV-specific TCR beta clonotypes.

The CDR3 has 14 residues. Germline-derived CDR1 and CDR2 are ENHRY and SYGVKD. The V and J ends lost 2 bases and 2 bases respectively, with 10 bases between them. TCRdb recomputed calls from the reads with MiXCR, one row per CDR3 protein. The data contain about 210,000 distinct CDR3 sequences, about 7% of them singletons. Ten or more counts support this clonotype. Its antigen is still unknown. The source is a human donor in good health (CMV status not recorded). Some clones in this sample may be carry-over from other donors' samples. This chain links TRBV10-3 with TRBJ2-7; no reliable D call. The specimen was PBMCs. CDR3 in DNA: TGTGCCATCAGTGAGCCGGGCAGAGCCTACGAGCAGTACTTC. Translated, it gives CAISEPGRAYEQYF.